This passage covers 25 T cell receptor beta chains from one sample sequenced in a study of CD4+ T cells in melanoma. The method was immunoSEQ multiplex PCR; TCRdb's version includes in-frame clones alone and lacks a portion of them. The repertoire holds some 120,000 clones, with roughly 90% as singletons. The sequenced sample consisted of peripheral blood. The receptors derive from a human donor with melanoma.

This clone appeared a single time. J is TRBJ2-1 and V is TRBV7-3; 8 bases align to TRBD2. Trimming took 3 bases from V and 6 from J; bases not matched to a gene: 7. CDR3 size: 15 residues. Germline V gene data show CDR1 as SGHTA and CDR2 as FQGTGA. The chain's CDR3 is CASSLLAGGANEQFF. In nucleotides, the CDR3 is TGTGCCAGCAGCTTGCTAGCGGGCGGGGCCAATGAGCAGTTCTTC.

About this clone itself: An end of the junction does not agree with germline; a read error may underlie this. V and J are TRBV23-1 and TRBJ2-7, with TRBD1 identical over 8 bases. TRBV23-1 has ORF status, its function being uncertain. The CDR3 has 15 amino acids. In DNA form, the CDR3 reads TGCGCCAGCAGCCAAGTAGGACAGGGCTCCAACGAGCAGTACTTC. Residues: CASSQVGQGSNEQYF.

This chain joins TRBV19 and TRBJ2-7; no definite D call. CDR1 is LNHDA, CDR2 SQIVND, per germline (reference sequence). CDR3 size: 15 residues. Trimming cost V 1 base and J 4 bases, with 14 bases left between them. The CDR3 DNA reads TGTGCCAGTAGTATAGCGAGAGAGTGGGGATACGAGCAGTACTTC. Translated: CASSIAREWGYEQYF.

The chain is built from TRBV4-1 and TRBJ1-2, with 9 nucleotides matching TRBD1. V lost 5 bases and J lost 1; bases outside the gene matches: 8. This CDR3 comprises 16 residues. The germline V gene encodes CDR1 MGHRA and CDR2 YSYEKL. This CDR3 is CASSKGQGTFNYGYTF. The CDR3 region has the DNA TGCGCCAGCAGCAAAGGACAGGGGACGTTTAACTATGGCTACACCTTC.

This chain joins TRBV19 and TRBJ1-4; TRBD1 aligns across 7 bases. Germline V gene lookup returns CDR1 LNHDA and CDR2 SQIVND (reference sequence). V lost 3 bases to trimming and J lost 8 bases; unmatched junction nucleotides: 6. This CDR3 spans 14 amino acids. Here the CDR3 reads CASSIAGGDEKLFF. CDR3 in DNA: TGTGCCAGTAGTATCGCAGGGGGTGACGAAAAACTGTTTTTT.

The chain uses TRBV6-1 and TRBJ2-1; TRBD2 matches at 10 bases. The germline gives CDR1 MNHNS, CDR2 SASEGT. The CDR3 spans 13 residues. Losses at the gene ends were 8 bases for V and 4 bases for J; bases not matched to a gene: 2. The CDR3 nucleotides read TGTGCCAGCGGTAGCGGGGGGTACAATGAGCAGTTCTTC. Translation: CASGSGGYNEQFF.

This sequence joins TRBV7-9 and TRBJ2-7; D is unclear. The CDR3 totals 14 residues. The germline CDR1 and CDR2 sequences are SEHNR and FQNEAQ (reference sequence). Trimming stripped 0 bases from V and 3 bases from J, with 9 bases between. This CDR3 is CASSLAQHDYEQYF. CDR3 nucleotides: TGTGCCAGCAGCTTAGCCCAACACGACTACGAGCAGTACTTC.

The chain uses TRBV5-4 and TRBJ1-2; weak D call: TRBD1 (6 bases). The CDR3 consists of 13 residues. Germline CDR1 and CDR2: SGHNT and YYREEE (reference sequence). V lost 3 bases and J lost 3, with 9 bases in between. The CDR3 region has the DNA TGTGCCAGCAGCTCGGACAGACACTATGGCTACACCTTC. Amino acids: CASSSDRHYGYTF. Full variable domain (rest looked up from reference TRBV5-4 and TRBJ1-2): ETGVTQSPTHLIKTRGQQVTLRCSSQSGHNTVSWYQQALGQGPQFIFQYYREEENGRGNFPPRFSGLQFPNYSSELNVNALELDDSALYLCASSSDRHYGYTFGSGTRLTVV.

V is TRBV2 and J is TRBJ1-4, with D maybe TRBD1 (5 bases). Trimming pared 6 bases from V and 5 bases from J, leaving 10 bases between. Germline V lookup: CDR1 SNHLY, CDR2 FYNNEI. This CDR3 is 13 amino acids long. CDR3 sequence (DNA): TGTGCCAGCAGAGGGGCCTCGAATGAAAAACTGTTTTTT. This encodes CASRGASNEKLFF.

The V and J genes are TRBV4-3 and TRBJ2-3, with 7 bases fitting TRBD2. This CDR3 is built from 15 residues. V dropped 6 bases and J dropped 1; count of bases not matched to a gene: 7. Germline CDR1 and CDR2: LGHNA and YSLEER. CDR3 in DNA: TGCGCCAGCAGAAGTGGGGGGGGACGCACAGATACGCAGTATTTT. It codes for CASRSGGGRTDTQYF.

The chain links TRBV4-1 to TRBJ2-3; 7 nucleotides align to TRBD2. CDR1 and CDR2 from the germline V gene are MGHRA and YSYEKL. This CDR3 region has 12 residues. Trimming at V came to 1 base and at J to 8 bases, leaving 0 bases not matched to a gene. This CDR3 is CASSQGEGTQYF. CDR3 nucleotide sequence: TGCGCCAGCAGCCAAGGGGAGGGTACGCAGTATTTT.

The V call is TRBV30, the J call TRBJ2-3, with 12 positions matching TRBD2. J lost 4 bases, V lost 4 bases, and 3 bases had no gene match. Germline lookup yields CDR1 GTSNPN and CDR2 SVGIG (reference sequence). The CDR3 consists of 14 residues. The CDR3 loop reads CAWTLAGGADTQYF. CDR3 sequence (DNA): TGTGCCTGGACCCTAGCGGGGGGGGCAGATACGCAGTATTTT. Full variable domain (remainder filled in from reference TRBV30 and TRBJ2-3): SQTIHQWPATLVQPVGSPLSLECTVEGTSNPNLYWYRQAAGRGLQLLFYSVGIGQISSEVPQNLSASRPQDRQFILSSKKLLLSDSGFYLCAWTLAGGADTQYFGPGTRLTVL.

The J gene is TRBJ2-3, the V gene TRBV7-9, with unresolved D. Per the germline V gene, CDR1 is SEHNR and CDR2 is FQNEAQ (reference sequence). The V end was cut by 4 bases, the J end by 2 bases, with 16 bases between. The CDR3 length is 16 residues. The CDR3 loop reads CASSSSRASDTDTQYF. The DNA of the CDR3 is TGTGCCAGCAGCTCATCCCGGGCTTCAGACACAGATACGCAGTATTTT.

V is TRBV28 and J is TRBJ1-2; weak D call: TRBD1 (5 bases). V was shortened by 7 bases and J by 4 bases, with 19 bases between the two germline ends. The CDR3 runs to 15 residues. The germline V gene has CDR1 MDHEN and CDR2 SYDVKM. The CDR3 here is CASKEPGTPLYGYTF. As DNA, the CDR3 is TGTGCCAGCAAAGAACCGGGGACCCCTCTCTATGGCTACACCTTC.

The chain is built from TRBV6-5 and TRBJ2-7, with D hard to call. Germline CDR1 and CDR2: MNHEY and SVGAGI. The CDR3 is 13 amino acids. V was trimmed by 6 bases and J by 0 bases, leaving 9 bases between them. The chain's CDR3 is CASSLGPSYEQYF. As DNA, the CDR3 is TGTGCCAGCAGCCTAGGACCCTCCTACGAGCAGTACTTC.

V usage is TRBV11-3 and J usage is TRBJ1-1; D unresolved. Germline V lookup: CDR1 SGHNT, CDR2 YENEEA. The ends were cut back, 1 base at V and 5 bases at J, with 5 bases in the middle. The CDR3 consists of 12 residues. The CDR3 bases are TGTGCCAGCAGCTTAGTGGGGACTGAAGCTTTCTTT. Translating it yields CASSLVGTEAFF.

The rearrangement uses TRBV28 and TRBJ2-3; D is perhaps TRBD1 (6 bases). This CDR3 contains 14 residues. Trimming cost V 6 bases and J 8 bases, with 18 bases left between them. CDR1 is MDHEN, CDR2 SYDVKM, per germline. The CDR3 loop is CASRSTRGGPTQYF. CDR3 DNA sequence: TGTGCCAGCAGGAGTACACGAGGGGGACCTACGCAGTATTTT. The full variable domain, its missing parts supplied by reference TRBV28 and TRBJ2-3, is DVKVTQSSRYLVKRTGEKVFLECVQDMDHENMFWYRQDPGLGLRLIYFSYDVKMKEKGDIPEGYSVSREKKERFSLILESASTNQTSMYLCASRSTRGGPTQYFGPGTRLTVL.

This chain links TRBV9 with TRBJ2-5; no clear D. Germline V gene data show CDR1 as SGDLS and CDR2 as YYNGEE. V was cut by 3 bases and J by 1 base, with 10 bases left in between. The length of the CDR3 is 14 residues. This CDR3 is CASSGASIQETQYF. In nucleotides, the CDR3 is TGTGCCAGCAGCGGGGCTAGTATCCAAGAGACCCAGTACTTC.

The V and J genes are TRBV5-4 and TRBJ1-1, with a tentative D call TRBD1 (5 bases). Deletions cut 4 bases from V and 3 bases from J, with 13 bases between. The CDR3 extends over 14 amino acids. Germline V gene sequence: CDR1 SGHNT, CDR2 YYREEE (reference sequence). Written as DNA, the CDR3 is TGTGCCAGCAGCCTAGATACAGGTTACACTGAAGCTTTCTTT. Protein product: CASSLDTGYTEAFF. Variable domain in full (rest from reference TRBV5-4 and TRBJ1-1): ETGVTQSPTHLIKTRGQQVTLRCSSQSGHNTVSWYQQALGQGPQFIFQYYREEENGRGNFPPRFSGLQFPNYSSELNVNALELDDSALYLCASSLDTGYTEAFFGQGTRLTVV.

This chain joins TRBV20-1 and TRBJ2-1; D assignment may be TRBD1 or TRBD2 (5 bases each). The CDR3 covers 11 residues. CDR1 DFQATT and CDR2 SNEGSKA come from the germline V gene (reference sequence). Trimming pared 4 bases from V and 13 bases from J, leaving 14 bases between. CDR3 DNA sequence: TGCAGTGCTACTGCCCGGGACGTTCAGTTCTTC. It translates to CSATARDVQFF.

The J gene is TRBJ2-7, the V gene TRBV15; no clear D gene. The CDR3 has 15 residues. Germline values: CDR1 LNHNV, CDR2 YYDKDF (reference sequence). V gave up 1 base and J gave up 0 bases, with 10 bases separating them. CDR3 in amino acids: CATSRGLALSYEQYF. For the CDR3, the DNA is TGTGCCACCAGCAGAGGACTGGCCCTCTCCTACGAGCAGTACTTC.

The chain uses TRBV6-5 and TRBJ2-5; no firm D call. The CDR3 spans 13 residues. CDR1 is MNHEY and CDR2 is SVGAGI in the germline V gene. The V end lost 7 bases, the J end lost 5 bases, and 14 bases lay between the germline ends. CDR3 nucleotides: TGTGCCAGCATCTCCTTATTCGGGGAGACCCAGTACTTC. Protein sequence: CASISLFGETQYF.

This clone appeared once. The chain employs TRBV4-3 and TRBJ2-7, with TRBD2 matching over 10 bases. V shed 4 bases, J shed 5 bases, and the junction held 8 bases outside the gene matches. Germline V gene data show CDR1 as LGHNA and CDR2 as YSLEER. This CDR3 spans 15 amino acids. The DNA of the CDR3 is TGCGCCAGCAGCCGACGCTCCCTAGCGGGGGACGAGCAGTACTTC. Amino acid sequence: CASSRRSLAGDEQYF.

The chain recombines TRBV7-2 with TRBJ1-6, with 10 bases fitting TRBD1. This CDR3 is 14 amino acids long. V lost 5 bases, J lost 8 bases, and 3 bases stayed unmatched. In germline, CDR1 is SGHTA, CDR2 FQGNSA. Here the CDR3 reads CASSRQGADSPLHF. The CDR3 nucleotides read TGTGCCAGCAGCCGACAGGGGGCGGATTCACCCCTCCACTTT.

The V gene is TRBV5-1, the J gene TRBJ2-5; no definite D call. This CDR3 comprises 14 residues. Trimming pared 1 base from V and 1 base from J, leaving 8 bases between. Germline V gives CDR1 SGHRS, CDR2 YFSETQ. This CDR3 reads CASSLLGIQETQYF. The CDR3 nucleotides read TGCGCCAGCAGCTTGTTGGGGATCCAAGAGACCCAGTACTTC.